This T cell receptor (beta chain) was found in a study of OX40 agonist ivuxolimab in advanced cancers. Study context: Ivuxolimab, an agonistic anti-OX40 (CD134) antibody, was given to patients.

Assay used: immunoSEQ multiplex PCR; TCRdb lists only in-frame clones, some missing. The sample records 35,000 to 40,000 clones, over 80% being singletons. J was trimmed by 10 bases and V by 4 bases; bases with no gene match: 6. The CDR3 extends over 15 amino acids. CDR1 SGHVS and CDR2 FNYEAQ come from the germline V gene. The sample was CD4+ or CD8+ T cells sorted from blood, taken in a trial of the OX40 agonist ivuxolimab. The clonotype comes from an adult with an advanced solid tumor such as melanoma, head and neck, liver or kidney cancer. The gene calls are TRBV7-6 and TRBJ1-6; the match to TRBD1 covers 11 bases. The CDR3 coding sequence is TGTGCCAGCAGCTCCTCACGGACAGGGGGCTCACCCCTCCACTTT. It encodes CASSSSRTGGSPLHF.